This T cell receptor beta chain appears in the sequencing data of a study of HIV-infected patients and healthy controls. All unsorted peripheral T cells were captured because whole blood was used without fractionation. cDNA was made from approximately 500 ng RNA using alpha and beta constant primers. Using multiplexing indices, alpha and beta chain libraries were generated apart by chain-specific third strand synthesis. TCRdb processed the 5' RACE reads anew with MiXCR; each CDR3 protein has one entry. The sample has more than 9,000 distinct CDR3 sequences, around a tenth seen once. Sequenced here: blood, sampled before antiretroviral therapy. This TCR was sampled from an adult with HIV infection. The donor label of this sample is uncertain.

The CDR3 DNA reads as TGTGCCAGCAGTCTTATAGCGGTGGGGCAAGAGACCCAGTACTTC. It encodes CASSLIAVGQETQYF. The rearrangement joins TRBV2 to TRBJ2-5, with a possible D match to TRBD2 (6 bases). The length of the CDR3 is 15 residues. V dropped 5 bases and J dropped 2 bases, with 15 bases sitting between them. CDR1 is SNHLY, CDR2 FYNNEI, per germline.